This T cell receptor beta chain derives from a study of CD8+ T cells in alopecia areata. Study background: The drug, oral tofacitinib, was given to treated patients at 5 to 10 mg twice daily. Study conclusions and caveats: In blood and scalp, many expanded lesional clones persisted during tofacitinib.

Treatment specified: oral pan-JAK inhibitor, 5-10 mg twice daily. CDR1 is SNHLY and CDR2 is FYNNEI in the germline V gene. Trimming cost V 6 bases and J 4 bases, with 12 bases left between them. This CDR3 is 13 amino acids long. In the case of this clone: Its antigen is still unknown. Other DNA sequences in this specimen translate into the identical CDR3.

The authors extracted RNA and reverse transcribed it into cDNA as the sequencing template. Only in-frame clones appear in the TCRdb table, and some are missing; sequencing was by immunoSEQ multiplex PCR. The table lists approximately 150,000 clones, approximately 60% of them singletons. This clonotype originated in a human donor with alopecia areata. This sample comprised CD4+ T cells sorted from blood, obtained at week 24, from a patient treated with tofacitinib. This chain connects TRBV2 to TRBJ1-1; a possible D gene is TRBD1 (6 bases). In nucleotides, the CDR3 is TGTGCCAGCAGCGCAGGGGAGGGCACTGAAGCTTTCTTT. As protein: CASSAGEGTEAFF.